These 9 T cell receptor beta chains share one sample of origin, sequenced in a study of blood T cell repertoires in COVID-19. Here immunoSEQ multiplex PCR was the method, and the copy in TCRdb shows in-frame clones only, minus some. The table records around 290,000 clones, 75% to 90% of them present only once. Sequencing was done on a sample of PBMCs or T cells enriched from blood (not recorded which). Receptors were obtained from a woman aged 40 to 55 who had recovered from COVID-19.

The rearrangement joins TRBV5-1 to TRBJ2-7, with TRBD1 matching over 7 bases. This CDR3 is built from 15 residues. V was clipped by 3 bases and J by 6 bases; unmatched bases: 12. Germline CDR1 and CDR2: SGHRS and YFSETQ. CDR3 nucleotide sequence: TGCGCCAGCAGCTACCGACAGGGAAGTTCCCTCGAGCAGTACTTC. It yields the protein CASSYRQGSSLEQYF.

The chain carries TRBV27 and TRBJ1-5; D gene unclear. This CDR3 has 17 residues. The germline CDR1 and CDR2 sequences are MNHEY and SMNVEV (reference sequence). V was trimmed by 0 bases and J by 0 bases, leaving 12 bases between them. The CDR3 bases are TGTGCCAGCAGTTTATCTAGACGGACTTTTAGCAATCAGCCCCAGCATTTT. It is translated as CASSLSRRTFSNQPQHF.

With respect to this clone: Other DNA sequences within the sample encode an identical CDR3. The V gene is TRBV18, the J gene TRBJ1-1; TRBD1 aligns across 9 bases. Losses at the gene ends were 3 bases for V and 5 bases for J; bases not matched to a gene: 7. This CDR3 region has 15 residues. Germline loops: CDR1 KGHSH, CDR2 LQKENI. CDR3: CASSPRTGAGTEAFF. DNA of the CDR3: TGTGCCAGCTCACCCCGGACAGGGGCAGGGACTGAAGCTTTCTTT.

V is TRBV5-5 and J is TRBJ2-7; TRBD1 aligns across 9 bases. Germline V gene sequence: CDR1 SGHKS, CDR2 YYEKEE (reference sequence). Losses at the gene ends were 4 bases for V and 5 bases for J; bases not matched to a gene: 4. CDR3 length equals 13 residues. The CDR3 bases are TGTGCCAGCAGCCCCGGGACAGGGAACGAGCAGTACTTC. It codes for CASSPGTGNEQYF.

The chain joins TRBV2 to TRBJ1-2, with TRBD1 as a possible D gene (6 bases). Germline CDR1 and CDR2: SNHLY and FYNNEI. The CDR3 has 14 amino acids. Trimming removed 4 bases from V and 3 bases from J, with 12 bases in between. The CDR3 protein is CASSAPGGHYGYTF. CDR3 nucleotides: TGTGCCAGCAGTGCCCCGGGGGGCCACTATGGCTACACCTTC.

The V call is TRBV5-1, the J call TRBJ1-1; D perhaps matches TRBD1 (5 bases). The CDR3 totals 15 residues. V lost 3 bases and J lost 4, with 16 bases in between. CDR1 and CDR2 (germline): SGHRS, YFSETQ. The CDR3 nucleotides are TGCGCCAGCAGCTGGGTCGGGGGAGAGGGCACTGAAGCTTTCTTT. Residues: CASSWVGGEGTEAFF.

The chain recombines TRBV28 with TRBJ1-1, with D uncertain. V was shortened by 9 bases and J by 6 bases, with 20 bases between the two germline ends. The CDR3 contains 14 residues. CDR1 is MDHEN and CDR2 is SYDVKM in the germline V gene. The CDR3 here is CASRLGGREPEAFF. CDR3 sequence (DNA): TGTGCCAGTCGTTTGGGAGGGAGGGAGCCTGAAGCTTTCTTT.

The J gene is TRBJ2-1, the V gene TRBV3-1 (or the pseudogene TRBV3-2); 10 positions match TRBD2. The CDR3 loop spans 17 amino acids. V shed 7 bases and J 6 bases; nucleotides not matched to a gene: 15. CDR1 and CDR2 (germline): LGHDT, YNNKEL (reference sequence). CDR3 nucleotides: TGTGCCAGCATAAGCCCGAGGAGCGGGAGGGCCCCCAATGAGCAGTTCTTC. As protein: CASISPRSGRAPNEQFF.

The chain joins TRBV3-1 (or the pseudogene TRBV3-2) to TRBJ2-3; weak D call: TRBD2 (5 bases). The CDR3 is made up of 12 amino acids. Germline CDR1 LGHDT, CDR2 YNNKEL (reference sequence). With 8 bases removed from V and 9 bases from J, the gap between germline ends came to 15 bases. DNA of the CDR3: TGTGCCAGCGGAGTTCCTAGCAGCACGCAGTATTTT. Amino acids: CASGVPSSTQYF.